Listed below are T cell receptor beta chains from one sample, sequenced in a study of regulatory T cells in long-lasting Graves disease. Each CDR3 protein is one row after TCRdb ran MiXCR on the multiplex PCR reads. Here the sample spans about half a million distinct CDR3 sequences, around 13% being singletons. This sample was shared with a second study, whose subject was T cells in Graves' hyperthyroidism and ophthalmopathy.

Source: peripheral blood mononuclear cells (PBMCs), taken at new diagnosis, from a patient treated with antithyroid drugs. These TCRs come from a woman aged 25 to 39 with Graves disease. Each CDR3 is given with its conserved first and last residue. D genes are given only for firm matches. For some rows the clone size is stated as once, few or many, or as a class when expanded; others skip it.

abundance	v_gene	d_gene	j_gene	CDR3nt	CDR3aa
.	TRBV5-4	.	TRBJ2-2	TGTGCCAGCAGCGCTACCGCAGGCTACACCGGGGAGCTGTTTTTT	CASSATAGYTGELFF
many	TRBV24-1	.	TRBJ2-7	TGTGCCACCAGTGACTCCTCAGGACAGAGCTACGAGCAGTACTTC	CATSDSSGQSYEQYF
many	TRBV7-9	.	TRBJ2-7	TGTGCCAGCAGCTTCGGGACAACCTACGAGCAGTACTTC	CASSFGTTYEQYF
.	TRBV7-9	.	TRBJ1-1	TGTGCCAGCAGCTTATACCCTAGACAGCTCCACACTGAAGCTTTCTTT	CASSLYPRQLHTEAFF
many	TRBV24-1	.	TRBJ2-1	TGTGCCACCAGTGATTTCGGGGCAGGGACCTACAATGAGCAGTTCTTC	CATSDFGAGTYNEQFF
many	TRBV20-1	.	TRBJ2-3	TGCAGTGCTAGAGATCCGACAGCTAGCACAGATACGCAGTATTTT	CSARDPTASTDTQYF
few	TRBV20-1	.	TRBJ1-2	TGCAGTGCTACAGGAGATTACTATGGCTACACCTTC	CSATGDYYGYTF
many	TRBV20-1	.	TRBJ2-1	TGCAGTGCTCGCTGGGCTTCTGGGGGTTCCTACAATGAGCAGTTCTTC	CSARWASGGSYNEQFF
.	TRBV28	TRBD2	TRBJ2-3	TGTGCCAGCAGTTCACCAAGACTAGCGGGAGGGCTTGTGGGGGATACGCAGTATTTT	CASSSPRLAGGLVGDTQYF
many	TRBV30	TRBD1	TRBJ1-6	TGTGCCTGGAAGGAGGACAGGGGCAATTCACCCCTCCACTTT	CAWKEDRGNSPLHF
many	TRBV12-3/TRBV12-4	TRBD1	TRBJ1-6	TGTGCCAGCAGTTCGGACAGGGTAATTTCACCCCTCCACTTT	CASSSDRVISPLHF
many	TRBV7-9	.	TRBJ2-5	TGTGCCAGCAGCCCGAATATCGGGGAATTAGAGACCCAGTACTTC	CASSPNIGELETQYF
many	TRBV14	.	TRBJ2-7	TGTGCCAGCAGTCCTAGGGTGGGGAGCTACGAGCAGTACTTC	CASSPRVGSYEQYF
.	TRBV5-4	TRBD2	TRBJ2-3	TGTGCCAGCAGCATACACGGGAGCGGGAGAGGGGATACGCAGTATTTT	CASSIHGSGRGDTQYF
few	TRBV7-3	.	TRBJ1-5	TGTGCCAGCCTGGAGCCACGGGGCAATCAGCCCCAGCATTTT	CASLEPRGNQPQHF
many	TRBV2	.	TRBJ1-1	TGTGCCAGCAGTGAAACTAACAGGGTGGGAACTGAAGCTTTCTTT	CASSETNRVGTEAFF
.	TRBV4-1	TRBD2	TRBJ2-5	TGCGCCAGCAGCCCGATAGCGGGAGTCAGGGAGACCCAGTACTTC	CASSPIAGVRETQYF
many	TRBV27	TRBD1	TRBJ2-2	TGTGCCAGCAGTTTCGGAGGAGGACAGGGATACAGTAACGGGGAGCTGTTTTTT	CASSFGGGQGYSNGELFF
many	TRBV28	.	TRBJ1-2	TGTGCCAGCAGCCCCCCTACAGAAGCGAACTATGGCTACACCTTC	CASSPPTEANYGYTF
many	TRBV28	TRBD2	TRBJ2-1	TGTGCCAGCAGCCAAAGCGGGAGGCCAACCAATGAGCAGTTCTTC	CASSQSGRPTNEQFF
many	TRBV28	.	TRBJ1-1	TGTGCCAGCAGTTTAACGCACAACACTGAAGCTTTCTTT	CASSLTHNTEAFF
many	TRBV28	TRBD2	TRBJ2-1	TGTGCCACCGTCGGTCTAGCGGGACCCTTTCACAATGAGCAGTTCTTC	CATVGLAGPFHNEQFF
many	TRBV19	.	TRBJ1-1	TGTGCCAGTAGTATTCATCGGGGAGGGAAGGAAGCTTTCTTT	CASSIHRGGKEAFF
many	TRBV3-1	TRBD2	TRBJ2-1	TGTGCCAGCAGCCCCCCCCCCTCACTAGCGGGAGGGGTTGAGCAGTTCTTC	CASSPPPSLAGGVEQFF